This entry lists 32 T cell receptor beta chains sequenced from one sample in a study of blood T cell repertoires in COVID-19. Clones were sequenced by immunoSEQ multiplex PCR, and TCRdb holds only the in-frame ones, with some missing. In the table there are 150,000 to 250,000 clones, roughly 90% of which are singletons. Material: PBMCs or T cells enriched from blood (not recorded which). Source of these receptors: a woman aged 25 to 39 who had recovered from COVID-19.

This clone was found once. The genes are TRBV5-1 and TRBJ2-2, with a weak D call TRBD2 (5 bases). Per the germline V gene, CDR1 is SGHRS and CDR2 is YFSETQ. The CDR3 totals 15 residues. V was pared by 5 bases and J by 6 bases, with 17 bases between. CDR3 DNA sequence: TGCGCCAGCAGATCTAACGGACTTTCATCCGGGGAGCTGTTTTTT. It translates to CASRSNGLSSGELFF.

The count of this clone is one. The V and J genes are TRBV5-1 and TRBJ1-2; D not certain. This CDR3 has 15 residues. CDR1 is SGHRS and CDR2 is YFSETQ in the germline V gene. The ends were cut back, 0 bases at V and 7 bases at J, with 16 bases in the middle. The DNA for the CDR3 is TGCGCCAGCAGCTTGGCCTCCGGGGATACGTTTGGCTACACCTTC. It translates to CASSLASGDTFGYTF.

The chain is built from TRBV2 and TRBJ1-6; 8 bases map to TRBD1. The CDR3 contains 15 residues. Germline CDR1 is SNHLY and CDR2 is FYNNEI. V lost 10 bases to trimming and J lost 7 bases; unmatched junction nucleotides: 12. Here the CDR3 reads CATQTLQGANSPLHF. The CDR3, as DNA: TGTGCCACACAGACCCTGCAGGGGGCGAATTCACCCCTCCACTTT.

This chain uses TRBV5-6 with TRBJ1-1; 9 nucleotides match TRBD1. Looked up from germline, CDR1 is SGHDT and CDR2 is YYEEEE. V lost 4 bases to trimming and J lost 5 bases; unmatched junction nucleotides: 9. This CDR3 is 15 amino acids long. CDR3 in DNA: TGTGCCAGCAGCCCAACAGGGGGCCGAGGTACTGAAGCTTTCTTT. Protein product: CASSPTGGRGTEAFF.

J is TRBJ2-7 and V is TRBV20-1, with 10 positions matching TRBD2. The junction had 9 bases not matched to a gene; V was cut back by 3 bases and J by 1 base. Germline-derived CDR1 and CDR2 are DFQATT and SNEGSKA (reference sequence). This CDR3 spans 16 amino acids. This chain's CDR3 is CSASGLAGVASYEQYF. CDR3 in DNA: TGCAGTGCTAGTGGGCTAGCGGGAGTGGCATCCTACGAGCAGTACTTC.

V is TRBV6-5 and J is TRBJ2-2, with TRBD2 identical over 13 bases. The ends lost 8 bases at V and 5 bases at J; junction bases unmatched: 5. Germline assignment: CDR1 MNHEY and CDR2 SVGAGI. There are 15 residues in the CDR3. CDR3 sequence reads: CASSRTSGSTGELFF. In DNA form, the CDR3 reads TGTGCCAGCTCCCGGACTAGCGGGAGTACCGGGGAGCTGTTTTTT.

The V call is TRBV11-3, the J call TRBJ2-6; 13 nucleotides align to TRBD2. This CDR3 is 18 amino acids long. V was pared by 5 bases and J by 1 base, with 5 bases of the junction left unmatched. CDR1 is SGHNT, CDR2 YENEEA, per germline. CDR3 protein: CASSLGLAGVSGANVLTF. As DNA, the CDR3 is TGTGCCAGCAGCCTAGGACTAGCGGGAGTATCTGGGGCCAACGTCCTGACTTTC.

This clone was seen only once. The V gene is TRBV2, the J gene TRBJ1-2; D may be TRBD1 (5 bases). CDR1 and CDR2 from the germline V gene are SNHLY and FYNNEI. Trimming cost V 11 bases and J 7 bases, with 17 bases left between them. This CDR3 contains 12 residues. The CDR3 loop reads CADRSGGPGYTF. DNA of the CDR3: TGTGCCGACCGTTCCGGGGGACCTGGCTACACCTTC.

This clone was found a few times. The chain couples TRBV27 to TRBJ1-1, with no clear D. The V end was cut by 3 bases, the J end by 5 bases, with 7 bases between. In germline, CDR1 is MNHEY, CDR2 SMNVEV (reference sequence). The CDR3 contains 12 residues. CDR3 in amino acids: CASSFTGTEAFF. DNA of the CDR3: TGTGCCAGCAGTTTCACGGGTACTGAAGCTTTCTTT.

The gene calls are TRBV9 and TRBJ1-1; D not resolved. This CDR3 contains 14 residues. The V end lost 4 bases, the J end lost 3 bases, and 13 bases lay between the germline ends. The germline gives CDR1 SGDLS, CDR2 YYNGEE. CDR3 DNA: TGTGCCAGCAGCCTCCGTTCCGGGGACACTGAAGCTTTCTTT. Translation gives CASSLRSGDTEAFF.

The chain couples TRBV19 to TRBJ2-1; 11 bases match TRBD2. This CDR3 spans 15 amino acids. J was trimmed by 6 bases and V by 3 bases; bases with no gene match: 4. Per the germline V gene, CDR1 is LNHDA and CDR2 is SQIVND (reference sequence). As DNA, the CDR3 is TGTGCCAGTAGTATTCTAGCGGGGGGTACCAATGAGCAGTTCTTC. Encoded protein: CASSILAGGTNEQFF.

The chain's CDR3 is CASSPTGLVGYTF. The CDR3 DNA follows: TGTGCCAGCAGCCCTACAGGGCTCGTTGGCTACACCTTC. This rearrangement joins TRBV7-9 to TRBJ1-2; possibly TRBD1 for D (6 bases). V lost 5 bases and J lost 7, with 14 bases in between. Germline assignment: CDR1 SEHNR and CDR2 FQNEAQ (reference sequence). This CDR3 is built from 13 residues.

This clone came up once. V usage is TRBV29-1 and J usage is TRBJ2-1, with D unresolved. Trimming removed 4 bases from V and 9 bases from J, with 10 bases in between. CDR1 and CDR2 (germline): SQVTM, ANQGSEA. The CDR3 is 11 amino acids. CDR3 protein: CSVGPAGEQFF. CDR3 bases: TGCAGCGTTGGGCCAGCAGGTGAGCAGTTCTTC.

This rearrangement joins TRBV19 to TRBJ2-7, with D perhaps matching TRBD2 (5 bases). V was cut by 2 bases and J by 4 bases, with 12 bases left in between. The CDR3 covers 14 residues. The germline CDR1 and CDR2 sequences are LNHDA and SQIVND (reference sequence). The CDR3 coding sequence is TGTGCCAGTAGTATAAGGAGCGGAAATTACGAGCAGTACTTC. Translation gives CASSIRSGNYEQYF.

This clone was counted between two and nine times. The chain is built from TRBV9 and TRBJ1-2; 7 positions match TRBD1. Germline V CDR1 and CDR2: SGDLS, YYNGEE. The CDR3 spans 16 residues. V lost 3 bases, J lost 3 bases, and 11 bases stayed unmatched. CDR3 bases: TGTGCCAGCAGCGACTCCCGACAGGGCGTCTACTATGGCTACACCTTC. Protein: CASSDSRQGVYYGYTF.

Only one count was recorded for this clone. The chain combines TRBV6-5 with TRBJ1-1, with TRBD1 matching over 7 bases. J lost 2 bases, V lost 7 bases, and 7 bases had no gene match. Germline lookup yields CDR1 MNHEY and CDR2 SVGAGI. This CDR3 region has 14 residues. The CDR3 bases are TGTGCCAGCAAATTAGGGGGCTTTAACACTGAAGCTTTCTTT. Amino acids: CASKLGGFNTEAFF.

This rearrangement joins TRBV18 to TRBJ1-6; 10 bases are shared with TRBD1. This CDR3 contains 17 residues. Germline trimming cut 6 bases from V and 9 bases from J; bases unmatched to any gene: 14. The V gene's germline CDR1 is KGHSH and CDR2 LQKENI. The DNA for the CDR3 is TGTGCCAGCTCCGAGGGACAGGGGAACAGATACACTTCACCCCTCCACTTT. The encoded protein is CASSEGQGNRYTSPLHF.

The chain uses TRBV10-3 and TRBJ2-7, with a possible D match to TRBD2 (5 bases). The CDR3 sequence is 13 residues long. Germline CDR1 ENHRY, CDR2 SYGVKD. Trimming stripped 6 bases from V and 2 bases from J, with 11 bases between. The CDR3 bases are TGTGCCATCAGAAGCCAGCGGACCTACGAGCAGTACTTC. It translates to CAIRSQRTYEQYF.

The chain joins TRBV4-3 to TRBJ2-1; 13 nucleotides match TRBD2. The trim removed 2 bases at V and 6 bases at J, leaving 4 bases unmatched. Germline-derived CDR1 and CDR2 are LGHNA and YSLEER. This CDR3 is 16 amino acids long. The chain's CDR3 is CASSQRLAGGFNEQFF. Written as DNA, the CDR3 is TGCGCCAGCAGCCAACGACTAGCGGGGGGTTTCAATGAGCAGTTCTTC.

The chain's CDR3 is CAWKVDTYNEQFF. CDR3 sequence (DNA): TGTGCCTGGAAGGTGGACACATACAATGAGCAGTTCTTC. The V and J genes are TRBV30 and TRBJ2-1, with a tentative D call TRBD1 (5 bases). The CDR3 has 13 residues. V dropped 4 bases and J dropped 4 bases, with 11 bases sitting between them. Per germline, CDR1 GTSNPN and CDR2 SVGIG (reference sequence).

V gene TRBV6-5 combines with J gene TRBJ2-2; 7 bases fit TRBD2. Germline CDR1 reads MNHEY; CDR2 reads SVGAGI. V trimming: 5 bases; J trimming: 15 bases; junction bases outside the gene matches: 9. The CDR3 spans 12 residues. The CDR3 here is CASSPRGGSVFF. CDR3 nucleotide sequence: TGTGCCAGCAGTCCCCGGGGAGGGTCGGTGTTTTTT.

The V call is TRBV19, the J call TRBJ1-1; D is perhaps TRBD1 (6 bases). CDR1 and CDR2 from the germline V gene are LNHDA and SQIVND (reference sequence). Trimming took off 3 bases at V and 6 bases at J, with 14 bases between the two ends. The CDR3 spans 14 residues. Here the CDR3 DNA reads TGTGCCAGTAGTATGCAACAGGGAAGGGCTGAAGCTTTCTTT. Its translation: CASSMQQGRAEAFF.

The chain links TRBV18 to TRBJ2-3, with D possibly matching TRBD1 (6 bases). From germline, CDR1 is KGHSH and CDR2 LQKENI. Trimming stripped 2 bases from V and 2 bases from J, with 17 bases between. CDR3 length: 17 residues. The DNA for the CDR3 is TGTGCCAGCTCACCATTAAAGGACAGAGGTCCCACAGATACGCAGTATTTT. Translation: CASSPLKDRGPTDTQYF.

This chain connects TRBV4-3 to TRBJ2-1, with 10 bases that match TRBD2. CDR1 LGHNA and CDR2 YSLEER come from the germline V gene. J was trimmed by 1 base and V by 0 bases; bases with no gene match: 9. The CDR3 contains 19 residues. The chain's CDR3 is CASSQDSLAGGLSYNEQFF. For the CDR3, the DNA is TGCGCCAGCAGCCAAGATAGTTTAGCGGGAGGATTATCCTACAATGAGCAGTTCTTC.

The rearrangement uses TRBV9 and TRBJ2-1; the match to TRBD2 covers 8 bases. This CDR3 spans 15 amino acids. From germline, CDR1 is SGDLS and CDR2 YYNGEE. V trimming: 2 bases; J trimming: 1 base; junction bases outside the gene matches: 2. CDR3 sequence reads: CASSVSGGSYNEQFF. The CDR3, as DNA: TGTGCCAGCAGCGTGAGCGGGGGTTCCTACAATGAGCAGTTCTTC. Combining the CDR3 with reference TRBV9 and TRBJ2-1 gives the whole variable domain DSGVTQTPKHLITATGQRVTLRCSPRSGDLSVYWYQQSLDQGLQFLIQYYNGEERAKGNILERFSAQQFPDLHSELNLSSLELGDSALYFCASSVSGGSYNEQFFGPGTRLTVL.

V gene TRBV7-8 combines with J gene TRBJ1-4; 7 nucleotides agree with TRBD1. The junction had 7 bases not matched to a gene; V was cut back by 5 bases and J by 4 bases. Germline CDR1 reads SGHVS; CDR2 reads FQNEAQ. CDR3 size: 15 residues. CDR3 in DNA: TGTGCCAGCAGCATTAACAGGGGAGATAATGAAAAACTGTTTTTT. This gives the protein CASSINRGDNEKLFF.

The rearrangement uses TRBV29-1 and TRBJ2-1; 9 bases line up with TRBD2. Germline CDR1 SQVTM, CDR2 ANQGSEA. The CDR3 is made up of 15 amino acids. Trimming at V came to 6 bases and at J to 9 bases, leaving 15 bases not matched to a gene. As DNA, the CDR3 is TGCAGCGTCGAGGGTGCGGGAGGGCCACTTAGTGAGCAGTTCTTC. Encoded protein: CSVEGAGGPLSEQFF.

This sequence joins TRBV3-1 (or the pseudogene TRBV3-2) and TRBJ2-7; TRBD2 aligns across 7 bases. The germline V gene encodes CDR1 LGHDT and CDR2 YNNKEL (reference sequence). The CDR3 extends over 15 amino acids. V trimming: 1 base; J trimming: 3 bases; junction bases outside the gene matches: 6. CDR3 amino acids: CASSQGGAGLYEQYF. The CDR3 bases are TGTGCCAGCAGCCAAGGAGGAGCGGGACTCTACGAGCAGTACTTC.

CDR3 bases: TGCAGCGTTGAAGGACAGGGGGACAATCAGCCCCAGCATTTT. As protein: CSVEGQGDNQPQHF. This chain connects TRBV29-1 to TRBJ1-5; 9 bases are a match to TRBD1. V shed 1 base, J shed 3 bases, and the junction held 1 base outside the gene matches. The CDR3 consists of 14 residues. Germline-derived CDR1 and CDR2 are SQVTM and ANQGSEA.

The rearrangement uses TRBV6-2 or TRBV6-3 and TRBJ1-2, with 7 bases lining up with TRBD1. Per the germline V gene, CDR1 is MNHEY and CDR2 is SVGEGT. CDR3 length: 17 amino acids. V lost 4 bases to trimming and J lost 4 bases; unmatched junction nucleotides: 15. CDR3 coding DNA: TGTGCCAGCAGTTTTTCCACGACAGGGATGGTACGCTATGGCTACACCTTC. Its translation: CASSFSTTGMVRYGYTF.

This clone was seen a single time. This sequence joins TRBV30 and TRBJ1-1, with D possibly being TRBD1 (5 bases). The CDR3 loop spans 13 amino acids. Trimming took off 0 bases at V and 4 bases at J, with 9 bases between the two ends. The germline V gene has CDR1 GTSNPN and CDR2 SVGIG (reference sequence). CDR3 sequence (DNA): TGTGCCTGGAGTGTAGTAGGGGTCACTGAAGCTTTCTTT. It codes for CAWSVVGVTEAFF.

The V call is TRBV9, the J call TRBJ2-1, with D possibly being TRBD2 (7 bases). Trimming shortened V by 4 bases and J by 4 bases, and 21 bases separated the two germline ends. This CDR3 comprises 17 residues. The germline CDR1 and CDR2 sequences are SGDLS and YYNGEE. CDR3 loop: CASSPPSGEREYNEQFF. CDR3 nucleotides: TGTGCCAGCAGCCCCCCATCAGGGGAGCGGGAATACAATGAGCAGTTCTTC.